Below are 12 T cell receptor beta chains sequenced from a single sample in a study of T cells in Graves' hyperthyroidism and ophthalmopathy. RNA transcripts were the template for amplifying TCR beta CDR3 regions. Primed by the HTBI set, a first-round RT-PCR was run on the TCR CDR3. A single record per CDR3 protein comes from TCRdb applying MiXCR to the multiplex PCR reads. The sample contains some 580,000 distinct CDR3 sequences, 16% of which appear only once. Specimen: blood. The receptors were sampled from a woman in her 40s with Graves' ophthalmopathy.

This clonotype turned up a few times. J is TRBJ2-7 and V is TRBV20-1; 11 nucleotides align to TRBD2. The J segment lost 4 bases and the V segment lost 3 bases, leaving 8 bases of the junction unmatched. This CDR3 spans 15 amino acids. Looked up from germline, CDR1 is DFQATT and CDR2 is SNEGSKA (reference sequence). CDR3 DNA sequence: TGCAGTGCTAGGCCGACTAGCGGGAAAGGTTACGAGCAGTACTTC. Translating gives CSARPTSGKGYEQYF.

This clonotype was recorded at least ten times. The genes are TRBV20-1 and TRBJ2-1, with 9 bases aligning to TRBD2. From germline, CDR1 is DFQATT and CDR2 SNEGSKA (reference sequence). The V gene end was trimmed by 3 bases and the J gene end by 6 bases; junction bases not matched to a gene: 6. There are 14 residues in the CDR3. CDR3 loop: CSARGLAPLNEQFF. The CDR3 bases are TGCAGTGCTAGGGGACTAGCTCCCCTCAATGAGCAGTTCTTC.

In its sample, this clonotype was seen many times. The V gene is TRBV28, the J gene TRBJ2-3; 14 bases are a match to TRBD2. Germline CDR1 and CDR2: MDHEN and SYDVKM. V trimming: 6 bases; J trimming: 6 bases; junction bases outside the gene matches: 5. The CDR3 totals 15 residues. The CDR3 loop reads CASRGTSGSLDTQYF. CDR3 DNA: TGTGCCAGCAGGGGGACTAGCGGGAGTCTGGATACGCAGTATTTT.

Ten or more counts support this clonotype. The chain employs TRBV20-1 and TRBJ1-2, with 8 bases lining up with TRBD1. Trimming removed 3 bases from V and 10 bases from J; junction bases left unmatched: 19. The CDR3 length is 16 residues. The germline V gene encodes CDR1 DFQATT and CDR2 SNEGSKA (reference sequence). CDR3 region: CSASSQDSGGVWVYTF. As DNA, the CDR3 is TGCAGTGCTAGTAGCCAGGACTCAGGGGGCGTATGGGTCTACACCTTC.

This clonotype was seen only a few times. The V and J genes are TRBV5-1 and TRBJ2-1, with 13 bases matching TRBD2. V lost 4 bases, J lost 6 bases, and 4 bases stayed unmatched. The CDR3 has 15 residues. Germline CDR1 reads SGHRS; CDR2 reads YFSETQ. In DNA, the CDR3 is TGCGCCAGCAGCCCGACTAGCGGGGGGTTCAATGAGCAGTTCTTC. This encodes CASSPTSGGFNEQFF.

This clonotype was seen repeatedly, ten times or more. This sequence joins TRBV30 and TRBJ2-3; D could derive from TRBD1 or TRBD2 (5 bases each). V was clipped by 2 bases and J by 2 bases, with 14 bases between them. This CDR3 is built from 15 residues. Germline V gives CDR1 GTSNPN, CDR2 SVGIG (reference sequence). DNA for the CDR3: TGTGCCTGGAGTCCTTCCGGGGACGACACAGATACGCAGTATTTT. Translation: CAWSPSGDDTDTQYF.

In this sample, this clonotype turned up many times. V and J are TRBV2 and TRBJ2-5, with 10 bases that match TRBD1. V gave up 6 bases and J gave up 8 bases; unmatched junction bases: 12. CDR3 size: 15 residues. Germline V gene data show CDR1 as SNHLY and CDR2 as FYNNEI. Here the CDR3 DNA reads TGTGCCAGCAGGCCGGGACAGGGGTGGAGCGGAACCCAGTACTTC. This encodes CASRPGQGWSGTQYF.

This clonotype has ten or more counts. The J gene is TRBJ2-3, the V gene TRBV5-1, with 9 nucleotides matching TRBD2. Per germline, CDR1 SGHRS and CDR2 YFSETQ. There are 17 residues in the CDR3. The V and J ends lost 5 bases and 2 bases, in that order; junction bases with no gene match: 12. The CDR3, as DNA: TGCGCCAGCAGAAGTAAAGGGACTAGCTATTTCACAGATACGCAGTATTTT. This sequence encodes CASRSKGTSYFTDTQYF.

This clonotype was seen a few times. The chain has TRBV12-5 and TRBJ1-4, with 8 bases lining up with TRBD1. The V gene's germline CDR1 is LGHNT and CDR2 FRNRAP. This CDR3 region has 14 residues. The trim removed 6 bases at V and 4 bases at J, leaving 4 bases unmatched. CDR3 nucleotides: TGTGCTAGTGGCCTGACAGGGGATAATGAAAAACTGTTTTTT. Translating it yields CASGLTGDNEKLFF.

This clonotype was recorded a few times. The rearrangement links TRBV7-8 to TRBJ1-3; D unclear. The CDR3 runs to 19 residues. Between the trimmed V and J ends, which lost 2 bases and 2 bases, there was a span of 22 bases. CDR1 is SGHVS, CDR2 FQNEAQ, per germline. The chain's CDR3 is CASSLRSIPGAGAGNTIYF. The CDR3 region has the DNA TGTGCCAGCAGCTTAAGGAGCATTCCGGGAGCTGGGGCTGGAAACACCATATATTTT.

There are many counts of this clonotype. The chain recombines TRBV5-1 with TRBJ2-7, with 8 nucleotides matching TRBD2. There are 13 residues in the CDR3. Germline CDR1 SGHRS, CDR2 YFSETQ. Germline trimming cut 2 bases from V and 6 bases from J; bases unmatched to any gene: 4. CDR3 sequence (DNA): TGCGCCAGCAGCTTAAATCTAGCGGGCGAGCAGTACTTC. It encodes CASSLNLAGEQYF. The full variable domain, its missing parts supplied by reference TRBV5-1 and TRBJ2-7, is KAGVTQTPRYLIKTRGQQVTLSCSPISGHRSVSWYQQTPGQGLQFLFEYFSETQRNKGNFPGRFSGRQFSNSRSEMNVSTLELGDSALYLCASSLNLAGEQYFGPGTRLTVT.

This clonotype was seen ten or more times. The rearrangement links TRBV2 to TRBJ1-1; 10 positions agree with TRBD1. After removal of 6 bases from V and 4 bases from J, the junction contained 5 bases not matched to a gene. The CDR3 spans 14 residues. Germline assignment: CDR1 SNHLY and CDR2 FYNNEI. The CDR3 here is CASRGQGGFTEAFF. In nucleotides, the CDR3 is TGTGCCAGCAGAGGACAGGGGGGTTTCACTGAAGCTTTCTTT.